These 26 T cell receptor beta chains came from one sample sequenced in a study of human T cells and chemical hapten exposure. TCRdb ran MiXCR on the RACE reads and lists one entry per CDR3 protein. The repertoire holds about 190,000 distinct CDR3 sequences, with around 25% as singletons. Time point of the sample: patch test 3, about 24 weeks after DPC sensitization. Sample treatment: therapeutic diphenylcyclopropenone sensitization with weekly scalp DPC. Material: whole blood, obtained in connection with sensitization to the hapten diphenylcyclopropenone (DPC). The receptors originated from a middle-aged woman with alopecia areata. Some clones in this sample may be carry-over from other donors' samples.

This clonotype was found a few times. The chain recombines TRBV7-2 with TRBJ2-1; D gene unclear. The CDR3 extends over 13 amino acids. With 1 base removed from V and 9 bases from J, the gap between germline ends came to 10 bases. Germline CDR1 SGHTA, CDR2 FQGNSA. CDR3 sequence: CASSLGAESEQFF. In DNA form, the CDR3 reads TGTGCCAGCAGCTTAGGGGCGGAGAGTGAGCAGTTCTTC.

CDR3 bases: TGCAGTGCAACAGAGACTAGCGGGCCTGCGAACACCGGGGAGCTGTTTTTT. This encodes CSATETSGPANTGELFF. The chain combines TRBV20-1 with TRBJ2-2, with 10 bases identical to TRBD2. The CDR3 totals 17 residues. The J segment lost 0 bases and the V segment lost 6 bases, leaving 10 bases of the junction unmatched. Per the germline V gene, CDR1 is DFQATT and CDR2 is SNEGSKA (reference sequence).

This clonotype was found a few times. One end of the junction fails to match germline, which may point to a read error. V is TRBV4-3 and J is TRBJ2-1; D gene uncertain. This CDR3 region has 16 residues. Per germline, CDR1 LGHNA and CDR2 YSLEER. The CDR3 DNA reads TGTGCCAGCAGCCCCACCGACCCCCGAGGCGACAATGAGCAGTTCTTC. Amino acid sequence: CASSPTDPRGDNEQFF.

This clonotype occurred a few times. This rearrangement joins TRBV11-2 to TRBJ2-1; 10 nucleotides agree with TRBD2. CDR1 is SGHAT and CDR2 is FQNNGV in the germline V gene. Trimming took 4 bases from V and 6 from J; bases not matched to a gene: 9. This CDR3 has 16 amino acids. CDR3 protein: CASSSTLAGNGNEQFF. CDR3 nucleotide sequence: TGTGCCAGCAGCTCCACACTAGCGGGAAATGGCAATGAGCAGTTCTTC.

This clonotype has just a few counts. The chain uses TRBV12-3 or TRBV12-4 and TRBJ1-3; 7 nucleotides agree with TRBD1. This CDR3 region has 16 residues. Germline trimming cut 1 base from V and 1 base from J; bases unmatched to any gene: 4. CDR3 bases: TGTGCCAGCAGTTTAGGCAGGGGGTTATCTGGAAACACCATATATTTT. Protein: CASSLGRGLSGNTIYF.

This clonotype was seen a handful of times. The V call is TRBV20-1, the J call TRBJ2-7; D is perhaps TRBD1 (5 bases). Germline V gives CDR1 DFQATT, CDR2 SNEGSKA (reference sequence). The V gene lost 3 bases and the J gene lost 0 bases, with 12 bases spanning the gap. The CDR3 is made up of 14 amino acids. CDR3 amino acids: CSASDQGYSYEQYF. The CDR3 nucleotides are TGCAGTGCTAGTGACCAGGGATACTCCTACGAGCAGTACTTC.

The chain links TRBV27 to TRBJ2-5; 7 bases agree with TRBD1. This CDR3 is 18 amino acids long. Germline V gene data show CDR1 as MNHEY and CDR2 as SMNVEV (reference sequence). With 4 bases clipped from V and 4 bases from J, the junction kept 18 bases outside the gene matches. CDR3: CASSSLPQSTGVGETQYF. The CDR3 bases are TGTGCCAGCAGTTCACTACCCCAATCCACAGGGGTGGGAGAGACCCAGTACTTC.

Here the CDR3 DNA reads TGCAGCGTTGAGGGACAGGGGAACTATGGCTACACCTTC. This codes for CSVEGQGNYGYTF. The chain is built from TRBV29-1 and TRBJ1-2, with 10 bases fitting TRBD1. The ends lost 3 bases at V and 2 bases at J; junction bases unmatched: 0. CDR1 is SQVTM, CDR2 ANQGSEA, per germline. The CDR3 runs to 13 residues.

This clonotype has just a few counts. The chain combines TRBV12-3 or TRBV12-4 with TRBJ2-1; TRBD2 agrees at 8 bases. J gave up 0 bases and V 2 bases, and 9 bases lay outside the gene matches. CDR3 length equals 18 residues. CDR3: CASSLYAWSGSSYNEQFF. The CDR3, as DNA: TGTGCCAGCAGTTTATACGCGTGGAGCGGGAGCTCCTACAATGAGCAGTTCTTC.

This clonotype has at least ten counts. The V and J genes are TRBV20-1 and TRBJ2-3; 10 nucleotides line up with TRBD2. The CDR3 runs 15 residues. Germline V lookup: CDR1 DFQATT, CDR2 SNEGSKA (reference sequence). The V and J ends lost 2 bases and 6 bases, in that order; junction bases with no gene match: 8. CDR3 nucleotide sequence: TGCAGTGCTAGAAAACCGGGACTAGCGTTGGATACGCAGTATTTT. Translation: CSARKPGLALDTQYF.

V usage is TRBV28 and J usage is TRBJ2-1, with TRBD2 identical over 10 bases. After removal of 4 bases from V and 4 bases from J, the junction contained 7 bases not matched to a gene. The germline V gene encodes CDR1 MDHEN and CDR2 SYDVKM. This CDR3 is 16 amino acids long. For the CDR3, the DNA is TGTGCCAGCAGTTCCCCCACTAGCGGGGCATACAATGAGCAGTTCTTC. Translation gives CASSSPTSGAYNEQFF.

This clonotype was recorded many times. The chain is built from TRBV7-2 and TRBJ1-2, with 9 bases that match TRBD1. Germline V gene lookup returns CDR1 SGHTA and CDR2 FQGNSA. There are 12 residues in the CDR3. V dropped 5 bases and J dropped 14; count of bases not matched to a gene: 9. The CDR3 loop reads CASSLVGQGWTF. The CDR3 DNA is TGTGCCAGCAGCCTGGTCGGACAGGGGTGGACCTTC.

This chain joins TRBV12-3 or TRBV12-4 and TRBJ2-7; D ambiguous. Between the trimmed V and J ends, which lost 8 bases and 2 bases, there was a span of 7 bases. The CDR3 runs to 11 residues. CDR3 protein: CASGPPYEQYF. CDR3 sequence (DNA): TGTGCCAGCGGACCGCCCTACGAGCAGTACTTC.

CDR3 sequence reads: CASSPRQGGRKETQYF. In DNA form, the CDR3 reads TGTGCCAGCAGTCCTCGACAGGGAGGGCGGAAAGAGACCCAGTACTTC. The rearrangement uses TRBV28 and TRBJ2-5; D possibly matches TRBD1 or TRBD2 (7 bases each). Trimming stripped 5 bases from V and 3 bases from J, with 19 bases between. Germline V gene sequence: CDR1 MDHEN, CDR2 SYDVKM. This CDR3 is 16 amino acids long.

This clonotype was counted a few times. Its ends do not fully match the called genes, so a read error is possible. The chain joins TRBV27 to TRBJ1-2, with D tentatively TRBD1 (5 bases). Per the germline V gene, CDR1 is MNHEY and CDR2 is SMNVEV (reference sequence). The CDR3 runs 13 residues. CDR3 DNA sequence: TGTGCCAGCAGTTTATATGGGGGAACGAACAAAGTATGG. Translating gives CASSLYGGTNKVW.

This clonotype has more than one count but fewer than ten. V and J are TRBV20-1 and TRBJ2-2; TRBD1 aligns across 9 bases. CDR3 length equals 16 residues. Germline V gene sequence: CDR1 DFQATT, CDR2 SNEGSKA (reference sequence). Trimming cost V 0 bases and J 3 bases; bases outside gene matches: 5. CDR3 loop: CSARDGGTGYTGELFF. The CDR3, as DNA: TGCAGTGCTAGAGATGGAGGGACAGGGTACACCGGGGAGCTGTTTTTT.

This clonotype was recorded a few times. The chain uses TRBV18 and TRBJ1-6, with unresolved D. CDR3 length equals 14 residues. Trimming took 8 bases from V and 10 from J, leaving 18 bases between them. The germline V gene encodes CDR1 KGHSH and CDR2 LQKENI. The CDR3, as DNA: TGTGCCAGCCGTCCTCCTCGGGAGGAATCACCCCTCCACTTT. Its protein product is CASRPPREESPLHF.

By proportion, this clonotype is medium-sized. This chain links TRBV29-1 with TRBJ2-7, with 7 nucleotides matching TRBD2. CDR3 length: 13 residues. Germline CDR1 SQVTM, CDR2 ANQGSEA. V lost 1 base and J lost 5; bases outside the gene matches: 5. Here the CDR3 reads CSVEAREINEQYF. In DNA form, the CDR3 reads TGCAGCGTTGAAGCGCGGGAGATAAACGAGCAGTACTTC.

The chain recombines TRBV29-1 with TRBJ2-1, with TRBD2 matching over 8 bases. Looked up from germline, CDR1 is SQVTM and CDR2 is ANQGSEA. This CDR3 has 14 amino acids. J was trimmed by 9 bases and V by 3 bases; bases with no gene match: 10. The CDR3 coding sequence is TGCAGCGTTGACCTCACGAGCGGGAGCGGTGAGCAGTTCTTC. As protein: CSVDLTSGSGEQFF.

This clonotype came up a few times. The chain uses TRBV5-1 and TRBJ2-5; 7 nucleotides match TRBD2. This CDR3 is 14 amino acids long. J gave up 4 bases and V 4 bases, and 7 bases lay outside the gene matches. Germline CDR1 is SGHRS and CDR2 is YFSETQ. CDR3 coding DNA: TGCGCCAGCAGCCGGGGGGTGTTGGGAGAGACCCAGTACTTC. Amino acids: CASSRGVLGETQYF. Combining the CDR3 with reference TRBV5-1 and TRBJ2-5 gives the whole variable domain KAGVTQTPRYLIKTRGQQVTLSCSPISGHRSVSWYQQTPGQGLQFLFEYFSETQRNKGNFPGRFSGRQFSNSRSEMNVSTLELGDSALYLCASSRGVLGETQYFGPGTRLLVL.

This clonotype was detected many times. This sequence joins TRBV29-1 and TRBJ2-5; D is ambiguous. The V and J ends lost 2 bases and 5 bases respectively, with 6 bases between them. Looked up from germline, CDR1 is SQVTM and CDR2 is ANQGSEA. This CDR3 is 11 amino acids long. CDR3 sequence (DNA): TGCAGCGTTGAAAGTTATGAGACCCAGTACTTC. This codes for CSVESYETQYF.

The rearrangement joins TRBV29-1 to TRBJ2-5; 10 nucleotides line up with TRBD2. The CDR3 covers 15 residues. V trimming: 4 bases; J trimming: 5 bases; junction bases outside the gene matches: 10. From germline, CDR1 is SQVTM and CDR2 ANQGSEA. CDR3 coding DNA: TGCAGCGTTGCCCCTAGCGGGAGCGGTCGGGAGACCCAGTACTTC. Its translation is CSVAPSGSGRETQYF.

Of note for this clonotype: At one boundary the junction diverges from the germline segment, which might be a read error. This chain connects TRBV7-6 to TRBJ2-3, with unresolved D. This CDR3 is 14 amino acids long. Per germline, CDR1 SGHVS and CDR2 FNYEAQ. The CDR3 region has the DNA TGTGCCAGCAGCTTAGGAGATGAAGTTGATACGCAGTACTTT. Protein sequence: CASSLGDEVDTQYF.

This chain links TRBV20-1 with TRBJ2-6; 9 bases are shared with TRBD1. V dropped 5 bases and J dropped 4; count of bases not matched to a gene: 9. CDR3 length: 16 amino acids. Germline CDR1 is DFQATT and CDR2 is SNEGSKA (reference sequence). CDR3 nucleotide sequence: TGCAGTGCTCCCCGGGACAGGGATGCGGGGGCCAACGTCCTGACTTTC. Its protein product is CSAPRDRDAGANVLTF.

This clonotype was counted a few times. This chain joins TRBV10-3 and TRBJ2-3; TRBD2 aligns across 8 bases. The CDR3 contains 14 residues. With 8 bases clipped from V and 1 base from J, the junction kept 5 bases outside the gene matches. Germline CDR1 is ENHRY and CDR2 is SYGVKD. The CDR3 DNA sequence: TGTGCCATCGGTCGGCGGGAGGGCACAGATACGCAGTATTTT. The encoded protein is CAIGRREGTDTQYF.

CDR3 protein: CASKTPWGGNEQFF. The CDR3 DNA reads as TGTGCCAGCAAAACACCCTGGGGAGGTAATGAGCAGTTCTTC. The chain combines TRBV28 with TRBJ2-1, with D possibly matching TRBD2 (6 bases). This CDR3 has 14 residues. Deletions cut 7 bases from V and 7 bases from J, with 17 bases between. From germline, CDR1 is MDHEN and CDR2 SYDVKM.